This T cell receptor beta chain was documented in a study of blood T cell repertoires in COVID-19. In the study overall: Acute and convalescent COVID-19 specimens originated in the United States, Italy and Spain.

This clone is a singleton in its sample. In the source study's methods: Estimated nucleated cell counts came from reference gene primer amplification. Clones were sequenced by immunoSEQ multiplex PCR, and TCRdb holds only the in-frame ones, with some missing. That table gives V, J and clone size, and the DNA gave D and trimming. The data hold approximately 290,000 clones, with roughly nine tenths observed a single time. The V gene lost 5 bases and the J gene lost 3 bases, with 13 bases spanning the gap. This CDR3 is 14 amino acids long. The germline V gene has CDR1 SEHNR and CDR2 FQNEAQ (reference sequence).

The rearrangement links TRBV7-9 to TRBJ2-5, with D tentatively TRBD2 (5 bases). This receptor was identified in a woman in her 30s with COVID-19, enrolled during active disease. Input material: peripheral blood. The CDR3 loop reads CASSPPGIEETQYF. CDR3 DNA sequence: TGTGCCAGCAGCCCACCGGGGATTGAAGAGACCCAGTACTTC.